This paragraph covers one T cell receptor (beta chain) sequence. No antigen is known for it. One end of the junction is discordant with germline, which a read error may explain. The CDR3 runs to 14 residues. The V gene's germline CDR1 is SGHTA and CDR2 FQGNSA. This sample was taken from a study of T cell responses to AZD1222 COVID-19 vaccine. Study-level results: Donors were mostly white British, more females; clonal diversity possibly underestimated.

The protocol was immunoSEQ multiplex PCR, while the TCRdb copy is restricted to in-frame clones and leaves out a portion. The table has about 130,000 clones, under 95% seen once. This rearrangement joins TRBV7-2 to TRBJ2-7; maybe TRBD1 (6 bases). The sample was peripheral blood, taken on day 0 of AZD1222 vaccination. The source is an adult in good health. The CDR3 reads CAGSLGQSSYEQYF. The CDR3 nucleotides read TGTGCCGGCAGCTTAGGACAGAGCTCCTACGAGCAGTACTTC.